There are many counts of the clone carrying this T cell receptor beta chain. The target antigen is unknown. The CDR3 runs to 12 residues. Germline V gene data show CDR1 as LGHNA and CDR2 as YSLEER. V gave up 2 bases and J gave up 7 bases, with 8 bases separating them. Quantitative barcoded 5'-RACE was used to prepare TCR beta libraries. TCRdb independently ran MiXCR on the 5' RACE reads; one entry per CDR3 protein. The sample contains some 220,000 distinct CDR3 sequences, around 7.9% of which appear only once. The data derive from a study of CD8 T cells in ankylosing spondylitis. Study-level points and caveats: Earlier work had already found some motif variants in reactive arthritis synovial fluid and blood. Roughly eight highly homologous variants made up a TCR beta motif that seemed to typify ankylosing spondylitis blood. Enrichment of disease-linked clones was reportedly significant in matched ankylosing spondylitis synovial fluid. Disease-associated clones were CD8+ and fairly uncommon in peripheral blood.

This chain uses TRBV4-3 with TRBJ1-2; D gene uncertain. The material sequenced was blood, either unsorted or a sorted T cell fraction (not recorded which). The sequence was obtained from a male donor with ankylosing spondylitis. This chain's CDR3 is CASSQRMGGYTF. CDR3 nucleotide sequence: TGCGCCAGCAGCCAAAGGATGGGTGGCTACACCTTC.